The TCR beta chain described here comes from a study of T-cell reconstitution after alpha-beta-depleted transplantation in children. Unique molecular identifiers were incorporated during preparation of the TCRbeta library. MiXCR, applied by TCRdb to the PCR reads, yields one record per CDR3 protein. The table lists about 440,000 distinct CDR3 sequences, over 40% of them singletons. Concerning this clonotype: No antigen is known for it.

Study findings and constraints: Some patients' high day-60 TCRbeta diversity was attributed to recipient cells surviving conditioning. Roughly two months post-transplant, alpha-beta T cells reportedly originated from several hundred graft clones that had expanded. One year post-transplant, T-cell counts and diversity were largely derived from T cells produced anew.

Per the germline V gene, CDR1 is MNHNS and CDR2 is SASEGT. CDR3 length: 15 residues. Trimming took off 2 bases at V and 6 bases at J, with 14 bases between the two ends. The J gene is TRBJ2-1, the V gene TRBV6-1; the D call may be TRBD1 or TRBD2 (5 bases each). The sequencing used PBMCs, collected before TCRalphabeta/CD19-depleted stem cell transplant. The sequence was collected from a girl aged 2-10 years with aplastic anemia, due to receive a stem cell transplant. The CDR3 sequence: CASSESWGFGNEQFF. CDR3 coding DNA: TGTGCCAGCAGTGAATCCTGGGGGTTTGGCAATGAGCAGTTCTTC.